The 19 T cell receptor beta chains listed next were all sequenced from one sample in a study of breast tumors, draining lymph nodes, adjacent tissues. Axillary draining lymph nodes of breast cancer patients supplied the node samples. TCRdb reprocessed the multiplex PCR reads with MiXCR, giving one entry per CDR3 protein. The sample includes 200,000 to 250,000 distinct CDR3 sequences, around 35% of them seen just once. The material sequenced was axillary lymph node tissue. The receptors were sampled from a female donor with breast cancer. Some clones in this sample may be carry-over from other donors' samples.

Note on this clonotype: A much larger clone differs from this one at a single base, so this may be a read error. This chain joins TRBV12-3 or TRBV12-4 and TRBJ2-7, with a possible D match to TRBD1 (5 bases). Trimming pared 3 bases from V and 6 bases from J, leaving 18 bases between. The CDR3 runs 15 residues. CDR3 in DNA: TGTGCCAGCAGTTTCAGGGTGGGGCAGAAGGCCGAGCAGTACTTC. It is translated as CASSFRVGQKAEQYF.

This clonotype was picked up a small number of times. The junction differs from germline at one of its ends, possibly a read error. The J gene is TRBJ2-5, the V gene TRBV6-5; D not certain. CDR3 size: 14 residues. Germline V gene sequence: CDR1 MNHEY, CDR2 SVGAGI. CDR3 amino acids: CASSHSWSRETQYF. DNA for the CDR3: TGTGCCAGCAGTCACTCGTGGTCAAGAGAGACCCAGTACTTC.

This clonotype was seen a handful of times. This chain uses TRBV27 with TRBJ2-5; TRBD1 is a possible D gene (5 bases). From germline, CDR1 is MNHEY and CDR2 SMNVEV (reference sequence). This CDR3 has 14 amino acids. Trimming took 3 bases from V and 5 from J, leaving 13 bases between them. The CDR3 here is CASSLAGAGETQYF. The CDR3, as DNA: TGTGCCAGCAGTTTGGCTGGGGCAGGGGAGACCCAGTACTTC.

Written as DNA, the CDR3 is TGTGCCAGCACCCCGACAGGGGGAAACTATGGCTACACCTTC. Amino acids: CASTPTGGNYGYTF. The genes are TRBV28 and TRBJ1-2, with 9 bases aligning to TRBD1. The germline CDR1 and CDR2 sequences are MDHEN and SYDVKM. This CDR3 region has 14 residues. The ends lost 7 bases at V and 2 bases at J; junction bases unmatched: 5.

The rearrangement uses TRBV5-5 and TRBJ2-7; TRBD1 agrees at 8 bases. CDR1 and CDR2 from the germline V gene are SGHKS and YYEKEE (reference sequence). The CDR3 totals 17 residues. V shed 0 bases, J shed 3 bases, and the junction held 11 bases outside the gene matches. DNA for the CDR3: TGTGCCAGCAGCTTGGAACCTTACCCCGGACAGGGCTACGAGCAGTACTTC. The encoded protein is CASSLEPYPGQGYEQYF.

This clonotype has ten or more counts. J is TRBJ2-7 and V is TRBV29-1; 7 bases fit TRBD1. In germline, CDR1 is SQVTM, CDR2 ANQGSEA. V gave up 5 bases and J gave up 0 bases; unmatched junction bases: 4. The length of the CDR3 is 13 residues. CDR3 loop: CSVYGQDSYEQYF. The DNA of the CDR3 is TGCAGCGTTTACGGACAGGACTCCTACGAGCAGTACTTC.

As to this clonotype: A read error may be the cause here, since a much bigger clone is one base away. The V gene is TRBV11-3, the J gene TRBJ2-5; D not certain. The CDR3 is made up of 16 amino acids. CDR1 and CDR2 (germline): SGHNT, YENEEA. Trimming removed 8 bases from V and 2 bases from J, with 21 bases in between. The CDR3 nucleotides read TGTGCCAGCTCACCAACTCCCCCGGCGGTACAAGAGACCCAGTACTTC. This sequence encodes CASSPTPPAVQETQYF.

This clonotype was seen at least ten times. The chain uses TRBV7-9 and TRBJ1-2; 7 bases are a match to TRBD1. Germline V gene lookup returns CDR1 SEHNR and CDR2 FQNEAQ (reference sequence). The CDR3 runs to 12 residues. The V segment lost 3 bases and the J segment 8 bases; nucleotides outside the gene matches: 3. CDR3 in DNA: TGTGCCAGCAGCTTGGGGACAGTCGGCTACACCTTC. It codes for CASSLGTVGYTF. The complete variable domain, with remaining parts taken from reference TRBV7-9 and TRBJ1-2, reads DTGVSQNPRHKITKRGQNVTFRCDPISEHNRLYWYRQTLGQGPEFLTYFQNEAQLEKSRLLSDRFSAERPKGSFSTLEIQRTEQGDSAMYLCASSLGTVGYTFGSGTRLTVV.

This clonotype occurred once. This chain links TRBV19 with TRBJ2-5, with D perhaps TRBD1 or TRBD2 (5 bases each). V lost 10 bases and J lost 2, with 17 bases in between. Germline-derived CDR1 and CDR2 are LNHDA and SQIVND (reference sequence). The CDR3 length is 14 residues. The CDR3 DNA reads as TGTGCCACCGGGGACCTAAAGGCTCAAGAGACCCAGTACTTC. Translation: CATGDLKAQETQYF.

Comments on this clonotype: A much larger clone sits a single nucleotide away, making a read error possible. The chain is built from TRBV28 and TRBJ2-5; TRBD2 might be the D (5 bases). The CDR3 loop spans 11 amino acids. Germline CDR1 and CDR2: MDHEN and SYDVKM. The V gene lost 11 bases and the J gene lost 3 bases, with 10 bases spanning the gap. The CDR3 region has the DNA TGTGCCGGCACTAGGGAAGAGACCCAGTACTTC. Protein sequence: CAGTREETQYF. The variable domain in full, completed from reference TRBV28 and TRBJ2-5, reads DVKVTQSSRYLVKRTGEKVFLECVQDMDHENMFWYRQDPGLGLRLIYFSYDVKMKEKGDIPEGYSVSREKKERFSLILESASTNQTSMYLCAGTREETQYFGPGTRLLVL.

This clonotype has ten or more counts. The rearrangement joins TRBV15 to TRBJ2-5; D remains ambiguous. V shed 0 bases and J shed 4 bases, with 6 bases lying between them. The CDR3 length is 13 residues. CDR1 and CDR2 from the germline V gene are LNHNV and YYDKDF (reference sequence). The CDR3 sequence is CATSRESGETQYF. The CDR3 DNA reads TGTGCCACCAGCAGAGAGTCTGGAGAGACCCAGTACTTC.

The chain uses TRBV20-1 and TRBJ1-6; tentatively, D is TRBD1 (6 bases). This CDR3 comprises 16 residues. The V end was cut by 3 bases, the J end by 10 bases, with 22 bases between. CDR1 is DFQATT and CDR2 is SNEGSKA in the germline V gene (reference sequence). CDR3 in DNA: TGCAGTGCTAGTGCTTTGGGAGGTCAGGGGCGATCACCCCTCCACTTT. Translated: CSASALGGQGRSPLHF.

This clonotype was recorded many times. The chain links TRBV7-2 to TRBJ2-3, with 10 bases fitting TRBD2. CDR3 size: 15 residues. CDR1 and CDR2 from the germline V gene are SGHTA and FQGNSA. Trimming at V came to 2 bases and at J to 4 bases, leaving 3 bases not matched to a gene. CDR3 nucleotide sequence: TGTGCCAGCAGCTTACAGCGGGGGGGCGCAGATACGCAGTATTTT. Amino acid sequence: CASSLQRGGADTQYF.

This clonotype was observed many times. The chain joins TRBV11-2 to TRBJ2-5, with 14 nucleotides matching TRBD2. V lost 1 base to trimming and J lost 2 bases; unmatched junction nucleotides: 12. The germline gives CDR1 SGHAT, CDR2 FQNNGV. CDR3 length equals 20 residues. The CDR3 protein is CASSLVGTSGRVGPQETQYF. The CDR3 nucleotides are TGTGCCAGCAGCTTAGTGGGGACTAGCGGGAGAGTGGGGCCTCAAGAGACCCAGTACTTC.

This rearrangement joins TRBV24-1 to TRBJ2-3; TRBD2 agrees at 12 bases. This CDR3 is 15 amino acids long. V was clipped by 9 bases and J by 4 bases; unmatched bases: 7. CDR1 and CDR2 from the germline V gene are KGHDR and SFDVKD. CDR3 in amino acids: CATQTGTSGPDTQYF. DNA for the CDR3: TGTGCCACCCAAACCGGGACTAGCGGGCCAGATACGCAGTATTTT.

This clonotype was found a few times. One junction end disagrees with the germline gene, perhaps due to a read error. The chain has TRBV13 and TRBJ2-7; TRBD1 matches 8 bases. CDR3 length: 16 residues. CDR1 and CDR2 from the germline V gene are PRHDT and FYEKMQ (reference sequence). In DNA, the CDR3 is TGTGCCAGCAGCTTAGGCGCCAGGGGGCAGATCTACGGGCAGTACTTC. Its protein product is CASSLGARGQIYGQYF.

There are a few counts of this clonotype. V and J are TRBV27 and TRBJ1-2; TRBD1 matches 8 bases. Germline trimming cut 8 bases from V and 2 bases from J; bases unmatched to any gene: 4. Per the germline V gene, CDR1 is MNHEY and CDR2 is SMNVEV (reference sequence). The CDR3 loop spans 13 amino acids. For the CDR3, the DNA is TGTGCCAGCGGAACAGGGGGAAACTATGGCTACACCTTC. It yields the protein CASGTGGNYGYTF.

Ten or more counts support this clonotype. This chain connects TRBV28 to TRBJ2-6; D is unclear. Per the germline V gene, CDR1 is MDHEN and CDR2 is SYDVKM. V dropped 4 bases and J dropped 4 bases, with 8 bases sitting between them. This CDR3 has 14 amino acids. The CDR3 nucleotides are TGTGCCAGCAGTTCGACAAGAGGGGCCAACGTCCTGACTTTC. This encodes CASSSTRGANVLTF.

This clonotype was recorded at least ten times. This chain connects TRBV20-1 to TRBJ2-2; 10 nucleotides match TRBD2. CDR3 length: 15 residues. CDR1 is DFQATT and CDR2 is SNEGSKA in the germline V gene (reference sequence). The CDR3 DNA follows: TGCAGCGCCTCATCTAGCGGGAGAATCGGCGGGGAGCTGTTTTTT. Amino acid sequence: CSASSSGRIGGELFF.